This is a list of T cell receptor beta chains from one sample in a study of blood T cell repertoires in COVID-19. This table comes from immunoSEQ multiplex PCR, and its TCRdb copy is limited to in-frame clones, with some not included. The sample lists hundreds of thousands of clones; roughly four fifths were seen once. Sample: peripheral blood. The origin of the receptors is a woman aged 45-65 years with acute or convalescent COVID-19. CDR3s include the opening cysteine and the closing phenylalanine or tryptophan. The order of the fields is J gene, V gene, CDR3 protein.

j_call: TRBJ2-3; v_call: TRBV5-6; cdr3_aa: CASSLRRGVGTDTQYF
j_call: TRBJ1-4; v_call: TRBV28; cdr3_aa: CASKQGSETNEKLFF
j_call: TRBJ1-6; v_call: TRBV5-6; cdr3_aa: CASSDFRDSSPLHF
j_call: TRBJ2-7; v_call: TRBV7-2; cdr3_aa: CAGSNGYEQYF
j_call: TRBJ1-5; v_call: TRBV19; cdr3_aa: CASSIQGSNQPQHF
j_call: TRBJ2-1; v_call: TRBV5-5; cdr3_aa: CASSLLLAPNNEQFF
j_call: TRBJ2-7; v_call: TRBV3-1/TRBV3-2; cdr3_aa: CASSQGTRCYF
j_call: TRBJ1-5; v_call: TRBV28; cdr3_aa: CASSPGGSNQPQHF
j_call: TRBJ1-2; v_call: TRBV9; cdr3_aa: CASSVDPGGLYGYTF
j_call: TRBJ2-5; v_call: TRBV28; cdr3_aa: CASRVHHQETQYF
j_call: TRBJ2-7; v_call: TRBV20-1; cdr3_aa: CSAPGTYEQYF
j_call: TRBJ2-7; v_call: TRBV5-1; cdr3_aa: CASSLRLGTAYEQYF
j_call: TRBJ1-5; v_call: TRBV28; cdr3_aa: CASSLWEGLYSNQPQHF
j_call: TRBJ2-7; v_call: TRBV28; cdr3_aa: CASSSPPGVTNYEQYF
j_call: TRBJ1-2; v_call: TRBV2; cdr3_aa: CASSEAARGAWGYTF